These T cell receptor beta chains were read from a single sample in a study of human T cells and chemical hapten exposure. TCRdb processed the RACE reads anew with MiXCR; each CDR3 protein has one entry. The sample has approximately 370,000 distinct CDR3 sequences, about 5.4% seen once. Material: whole blood, obtained in connection with sensitization to the hapten diphenylcyclopropenone (DPC). The source of these receptors is a woman between 18 and 29 years old with alopecia areata. Some clones in this sample may be carry-over from other donors' samples. The CDR3 runs from the conserved cysteine through the conserved F or W. The order of the fields is V gene, J gene, D gene, clone size, CDR3 protein, CDR3 DNA. A D gene is named only where the DNA matches it firmly. Some rows mark clone size as missing; the rest say once, few, many or name a class of expanded clone.

v_gene: TRBV28
j_gene: TRBJ2-1
d_gene: TRBD1
abundance: -
CDR3aa: CASSTGTGGHEQFF
CDR3nt: TGTGCCAGCAGTACCGGGACAGGGGGCCATGAGCAGTTCTTC

v_gene: TRBV6-5
j_gene: TRBJ1-1
d_gene: TRBD1
abundance: few
CDR3aa: CASSSTGGATEAFF
CDR3nt: TGTGCCAGCAGTTCGACAGGGGGGGCCACTGAAGCTTTCTTT

v_gene: TRBV3-1
j_gene: TRBJ1-2
d_gene: -
abundance: -
CDR3aa: CASSQDTMGGYGYTF
CDR3nt: TGTGCCAGCAGCCAAGATACGATGGGAGGCTATGGCTACACCTTC

v_gene: TRBV18
j_gene: TRBJ2-3
d_gene: TRBD1
abundance: few
CDR3aa: CASSPATGVKDTQYF
CDR3nt: TGTGCCAGCTCACCAGCTACAGGGGTTAAAGATACGCAGTATTTT

v_gene: TRBV18
j_gene: TRBJ2-7
d_gene: -
abundance: few
CDR3aa: CASSPGTDISYEQYF
CDR3nt: TGTGCCAGCTCCCCCGGGACCGACATTTCCTACGAGCAGTACTTC

v_gene: TRBV24-1
j_gene: TRBJ2-6
d_gene: -
abundance: -
CDR3aa: CATSPTGNPGANVLTF
CDR3nt: TGTGCCACCAGTCCCACCGGCAACCCTGGGGCCAACGTCCTGACTTTC

v_gene: TRBV12-3/TRBV12-4
j_gene: TRBJ2-7
d_gene: -
abundance: few
CDR3aa: CASSSRDNSYEQYF
CDR3nt: TGTGCCAGCAGTTCCCGGGACAACTCCTACGAGCAGTACTTC

v_gene: TRBV12-3/TRBV12-4
j_gene: TRBJ2-1
d_gene: TRBD2
abundance: -
CDR3aa: CASRDSGGVPFF
CDR3nt: TGTGCCAGCAGGGATAGCGGGGGGGTTCCGTTCTTC

v_gene: TRBV7-9
j_gene: TRBJ2-7
d_gene: TRBD2
abundance: many
CDR3aa: CASSPGYPSGAHEQYF
CDR3nt: TGTGCCAGCAGCCCCGGGTATCCTAGCGGGGCCCACGAGCAGTACTTC

v_gene: TRBV12-3/TRBV12-4
j_gene: TRBJ1-4
d_gene: TRBD1
abundance: many
CDR3aa: CASSGTGGREKLFF
CDR3nt: TGTGCCAGCAGTGGGACAGGGGGAAGAGAAAAACTGTTTTTT

v_gene: TRBV11-2
j_gene: TRBJ1-4
d_gene: -
abundance: -
CDR3aa: CASSSPEGFAEKLFF
CDR3nt: TGTGCCAGCAGCTCCCCCGAGGGTTTCGCTGAAAAACTGTTTTTT

v_gene: TRBV7-9
j_gene: TRBJ1-1
d_gene: -
abundance: many
CDR3aa: CASSRNMNTEAFF
CDR3nt: TGTGCCAGCAGCCGGAATATGAACACTGAAGCTTTCTTT

v_gene: TRBV12-3/TRBV12-4
j_gene: TRBJ1-6
d_gene: -
abundance: few
CDR3aa: CASSLRGGQNSPLHF
CDR3nt: TGTGCCAGCAGTCTCCGGGGGGGGCAGAATTCACCCCTCCACTTT

v_gene: TRBV10-3
j_gene: TRBJ2-3
d_gene: -
abundance: many
CDR3aa: CAISDTEVMGSTQYF
CDR3nt: TGTGCCATCAGTGATACAGAAGTAATGGGCAGTACGCAGTATTTT

v_gene: TRBV18
j_gene: TRBJ1-2
d_gene: TRBD1
abundance: many
CDR3aa: CASSPTGQTNYGYTF
CDR3nt: TGTGCCAGCTCACCTACGGGACAGACCAACTATGGCTACACCTTC

v_gene: TRBV7-2
j_gene: TRBJ2-3
d_gene: -
abundance: many
CDR3aa: CASSSSDTQYF
CDR3nt: TGTGCCAGCAGCTCCTCTGATACGCAGTATTTT

v_gene: TRBV28
j_gene: TRBJ2-7
d_gene: -
abundance: few
CDR3aa: CASSLLTGLREQYF
CDR3nt: TGTGCCAGCAGTTTACTCACAGGGCTTCGCGAGCAGTACTTC

v_gene: TRBV5-5
j_gene: TRBJ2-6
d_gene: -
abundance: -
CDR3aa: CASSRIQGSGANVLTF
CDR3nt: TGTGCCAGCAGCCGCATTCAGGGCTCTGGGGCCAACGTCCTGACTTTC

v_gene: TRBV20-1
j_gene: TRBJ2-5
d_gene: -
abundance: many
CDR3aa: CSARDGLPSQETQYF
CDR3nt: TGCAGTGCTAGAGATGGACTGCCATCGCAAGAGACCCAGTACTTC

v_gene: TRBV3-1
j_gene: TRBJ2-7
d_gene: -
abundance: once
CDR3aa: CASSQGSFGVYEQYF
CDR3nt: TGTGCCAGCAGCCAAGGTTCGTTTGGGGTCTACGAGCAGTACTTC

v_gene: TRBV4-2
j_gene: TRBJ2-3
d_gene: TRBD2
abundance: many
CDR3aa: CASSRSSSGVADTQYF
CDR3nt: TGTGCCAGCAGCCGGTCGTCTAGCGGGGTCGCAGATACGCAGTATTTT

v_gene: TRBV6-6
j_gene: TRBJ1-1
d_gene: TRBD1
abundance: many
CDR3aa: CASSPPQGIGNTEAFF
CDR3nt: TGTGCCAGCAGTCCTCCACAGGGGATTGGGAACACTGAAGCTTTCTTT

v_gene: TRBV20-1
j_gene: TRBJ1-4
d_gene: -
abundance: few
CDR3aa: CSARDLIRGGDEKLFF
CDR3nt: TGCAGTGCTAGAGATTTAATACGGGGCGGGGATGAAAAACTGTTTTTT

v_gene: TRBV12-3/TRBV12-4
j_gene: TRBJ1-6
d_gene: -
abundance: many
CDR3aa: CASSPGSLNNSPLHF
CDR3nt: TGTGCCAGCAGTCCTGGTTCACTTAATAATTCACCCCTCCACTTT

v_gene: TRBV7-2
j_gene: TRBJ2-3
d_gene: TRBD1
abundance: -
CDR3aa: CASSLEGTGSDTQYF
CDR3nt: TGTGCCAGCAGCTTAGAAGGGACAGGGTCAGATACGCAGTATTTT

v_gene: TRBV7-8
j_gene: TRBJ1-2
d_gene: -
abundance: many
CDR3aa: CASSFSSYGYTF
CDR3nt: TGTGCCAGCAGCTTTAGCAGCTATGGCTACACCTTC

v_gene: TRBV20-1
j_gene: TRBJ2-5
d_gene: -
abundance: few
CDR3aa: CSATHGNEGETQYF
CDR3nt: TGCAGTGCTACTCACGGGAATGAAGGAGAGACCCAGTACTTC